This entry features one T cell receptor (beta chain) sequence. The antigen remains undetermined. This record comes from a study of T cells expressing NK-cell markers. The overall study: Investigators obtained TCR beta repertoires from sorted CD3+CD56+NKG2C+, CD3+CD56+NKG2C- and CD3+CD56-NKG2C+ T cells.

Germline loops: CDR1 SGHDT, CDR2 YYEEEE. The CDR3 sequence is 14 residues long. Regarding the study as a whole: In several donors, dominant CD3+CD56+NKG2C+ clones formed roughly 1.0-7.5% of CD8+ cells.

With UMIs, 5'RACE template switching was used to make TCR beta cDNA. TCRdb re-called the 5' RACE reads; every CDR3 protein appears as one record, without DNA. Its table records some 390,000 distinct CDR3 sequences. This TCR came from a woman aged 50 to 65 in good health. The J gene is TRBJ2-5, the V gene TRBV5-6; TCRdb designates TRBD2, a call that cannot be tested without DNA. What was sequenced was blood T cells: a sorted CD56 or NKG2C T cell subset, CD4+ or CD8+ T cells, or bulk PBMC T cells (not recorded which). CDR3 in amino acids: CASSSGTSGSDQYF.